This T cell receptor (beta chain) is drawn from a study of beta chain features in type 1 diabetes (dated by TCRdb to between 2018 and 2020). Some background on the complete study: No differences in mean age, gender distribution, total cell number or subset yield were found between patients and healthy donors. A total of 85 million to 140 million sorted cells were examined across all samples, and the number of cells per subset was strongly correlated with RNA yield. The study compared TCRB repertoires of sorted circulating CD4+ T cell subsets between recently diagnosed type 1 diabetes patients and matched healthy donors. Regulatory and stem cell-like memory subsets were obtained from only 8 patients and about eight healthy donors, while naive and central memory subsets were obtained from all 28 donors. Study-wide conclusions, independent of this receptor: Fewer insertions and more nucleotide deletions at VDJ recombination sites were observed in patients with type 1 diabetes, implying thymic rearrangement abnormalities. Because cDNA was sequenced instead of genomic DNA, highly expressing activated cells could be over-represented, though the groups showed no difference in activation or CD3 levels. PCR may preferentially amplify shorter templates, but because patient and control samples were amplified and corrected together, any resulting skew would affect both groups equally. Because small numbers of individuals were included in the HLA sub-analyses, any influence of HLA type on TCRB rearrangement was left unresolved. In all four CD4+ subsets, TCRB CDR3 length was moderately but significantly shorter in type 1 diabetes patients. The naive, central memory and regulatory TCRB repertoires appeared to resemble one another more closely among patients than among healthy donors.

A single peripheral blood draw of around 0.11 L on average was collected from each donor into heparinised tubes. A BD FACSAria II and a panel including CD45RO, CCR7, CD25, CD127, CD95 and CD27 were used to sort naive, central memory, regulatory and stem cell-like memory CD4+ T cells. A purity above 98% was achieved for all sorted populations. PBMCs were isolated right away by Lymphoprep density gradient centrifugation and were stained directly, without culture. Samples were stained and sorted in pairs, with one healthy donor and one patient per experiment, so that batch effects were minimized. The entire amount of isolated RNA was reverse transcribed using the High Capacity cDNA Reverse Transcription Kit, so the sequenced TCRB transcripts were expressed ones. Naive, central memory and regulatory T cell samples underwent deep immunoSEQ sequencing, averaging roughly 3.5 million total reads per sample. Sorted cells were lysed in RLT buffer, and RNA was extracted using DNase-treated RNeasy Micro or Mini kits according to cell number. To prevent cross-contamination, every cell subset was processed on its own, while patient and healthy donor samples were processed together. The immunoSEQ multiplex PCR was used to amplify TCRB sequences from cDNA, yielding 87-bp fragments that span the CDR3 region. The amplicons were sequenced using the Illumina HiSeq platform. As for the authors' bioinformatics: PCR bias was computationally corrected using synthetic template baselines, reads within Hamming distance 2 were collapsed, and singletons that could not be merged were discarded. Reads were aligned to IMGT to assign V, D and J genes, CDR3 length, and insertions or deletions at six rearrangement sites. Within each subset, clonotype counts were normalized to the number of sorted cells before true diversity and Gini coefficients were calculated with the tcR R package. The overlap coefficient, calculated on TCRB nucleotide sequences, was used to quantify repertoire sharing. Out-of-frame TCRB sequences from naive cells were analyzed as a proxy for the pre-selection repertoire. TCRdb took this table from immuneACCESS and kept in-frame rearrangements with V and J called. Such tables lack part of the clones; where checked against another copy, unresolved V genes explain under half of the gap, and the rest is unexplained. Clone size and V and J calls were adopted from that table, with D and trimming inferred from the DNA. In all, the sample holds roughly 340,000 clones, and around 13% of those were seen once. The ten largest clones capture 0.0095% to 0.012% of the sample.

The V end loses 7 bases and the J end loses 2 bases, and a stretch of 14 bases separates them. From its cysteine to its phenylalanine, the CDR3 spans 14 amino acids. The entry retains the CDR3 DNA only, 42 bases that are in frame from base 1. The germline V gene (reference sequence) yields SEHNR for CDR1 and FQNEAQ for CDR2. This clone has just a few counts. Its specific antigen is unknown. Qualities for individual bases were not recorded, and no much larger clone is one base off. Rearrangement joined TRBV7-9 to TRBJ2-5, with TRBD2 perhaps the D gene, on 6 matching bases. Material for sequencing was naive CD4+ T cells from blood. The cell subset or site label of this sample denotes: true naive CD4+ T cells. This receptor was obtained from a woman in her late teens or twenties with type 1 diabetes. The CDR3: CASNPRGGQETQYF. The base sequence is TGTGCCAGCAACCCCCGAGGAGGGCAAGAGACCCAGTACTTC. Reference TRBV7-9 and TRBJ2-5 proteins supply the regions before and after the CDR3; the full variable domain is: DTGVSQNPRHKITKRGQNVTFRCDPISEHNRLYWYRQTLGQGPEFLTYFQNEAQLEKSRLLSDRFSAERPKGSFSTLEIQRTEQGDSAMYLCASNPRGGQETQYFGPGTRLLVL.